This TCR beta chain derives from a study of OX40 agonist ivuxolimab in advanced cancers. At the level of the study: It was ivuxolimab, an agonistic anti-OX40 (CD134) antibody, that patients were treated with. People in dose escalation had one of these cancers: hepatocellular carcinoma, melanoma, renal cell or head and neck cancer.

The V segment lost 1 base and the J segment 6 bases; nucleotides outside the gene matches: 11. CDR3 length: 17 residues. CDR1 is SGHTA and CDR2 is FQGNSA in the germline V gene. Repertoires were generated with immunoSEQ multiplex PCR, while TCRdb's copy carries only in-frame clones and drops some. The sample lists 120,000 or so clones, more than 70% occurring once. This clone was counted a single time. Exclusion applied to patients with autoimmune disease history or systemic immunosuppression. The V call is TRBV7-2, the J call TRBJ1-3; 8 bases map to TRBD1. Sequencing was performed on CD4+ or CD8+ T cells sorted from blood, taken in a trial of the OX40 agonist ivuxolimab. The sequence was obtained from an adult with an advanced solid tumor such as melanoma, head and neck, liver or kidney cancer. CDR3 amino acids: CASSLVRGLDRANTIYF. Written as DNA, the CDR3 is TGTGCCAGCAGCTTAGTAAGAGGATTGGACAGGGCAAACACCATATATTTT.